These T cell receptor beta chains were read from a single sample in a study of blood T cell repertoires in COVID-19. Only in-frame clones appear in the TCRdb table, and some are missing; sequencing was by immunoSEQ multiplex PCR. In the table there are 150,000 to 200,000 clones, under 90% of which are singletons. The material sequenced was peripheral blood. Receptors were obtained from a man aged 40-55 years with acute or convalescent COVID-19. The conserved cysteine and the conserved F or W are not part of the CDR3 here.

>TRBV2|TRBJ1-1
ASSRQWNTEAF
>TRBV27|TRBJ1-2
ASSLSGGGIYGYT
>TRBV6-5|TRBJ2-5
ASSRLARQETQY
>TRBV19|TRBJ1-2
ASKGNYGYT
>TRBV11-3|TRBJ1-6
ASSSRSPDRESQYNSPLH
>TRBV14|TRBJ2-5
ASRRQGLQETQY
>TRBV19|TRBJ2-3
ASSISVGASGGATDTQY
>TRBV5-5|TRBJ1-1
ASSFSVAAEAF
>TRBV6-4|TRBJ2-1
ASPLEDEQF
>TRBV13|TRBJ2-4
ASSLRGSGKNIQY
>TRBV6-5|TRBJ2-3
ASSYQDGGDTQY
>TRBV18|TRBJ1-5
ASSPSRNRGDQPQH
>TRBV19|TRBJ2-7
ATTPGHPYEQY
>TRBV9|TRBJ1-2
ASSVNLGQGEGYT
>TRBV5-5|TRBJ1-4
ASSLTGLEKLF
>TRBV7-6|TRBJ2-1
ASSLSPGTDYNEQF
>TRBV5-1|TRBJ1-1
ASNDRGWNTEAF
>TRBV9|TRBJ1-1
ASSAAGNTEAF
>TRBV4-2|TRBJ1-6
ASSHPGTGGDSPLH
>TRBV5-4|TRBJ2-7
ASSPSPSDREQY
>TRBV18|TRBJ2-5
ASSPVTGGQETQY
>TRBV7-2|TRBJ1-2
ASSLVLGQGAYGYT
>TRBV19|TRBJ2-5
ASSMQGAQETQY
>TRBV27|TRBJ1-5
ASSLKSPGQYSNQPQH
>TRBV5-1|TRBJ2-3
ASSSGGTDTQY
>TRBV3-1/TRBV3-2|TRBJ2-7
ASSQDRAGGIYEQY
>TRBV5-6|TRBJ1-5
ASSLARGSNQPQH
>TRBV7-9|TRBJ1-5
ASSLERGIGNQPQH
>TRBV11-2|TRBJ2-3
ASSPSGYTQY
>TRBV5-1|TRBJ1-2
ASSLQTGANYGYT
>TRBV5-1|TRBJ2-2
ASSLVLDAGVTGELF
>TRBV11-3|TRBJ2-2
ASSPGTSGGTGELF
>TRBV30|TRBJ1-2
AWSVIRGGYT
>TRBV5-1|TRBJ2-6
ASSLPDRGRPGANVLT
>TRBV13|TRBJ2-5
ASSLFQGGSPRTQY
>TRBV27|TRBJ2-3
ASRQVRGTDTQY
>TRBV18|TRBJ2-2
ASSPRGSNTGELF
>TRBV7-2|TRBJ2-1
ASSSAYNEQF
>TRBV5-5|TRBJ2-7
ASSWAGASSYEQY
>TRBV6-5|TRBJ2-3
ASTPREGRADTQY
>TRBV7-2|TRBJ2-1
ASSLGPAETLDNEQF
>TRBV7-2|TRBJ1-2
ASSVDRRGYT
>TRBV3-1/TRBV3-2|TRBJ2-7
ASSQTGGAYEQY
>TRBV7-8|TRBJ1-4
ASSFGQLTNEKLF
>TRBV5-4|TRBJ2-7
ASSPDTNYEQY
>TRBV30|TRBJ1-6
AWSPDRVRLGSPLH